This TCR beta chain was captured in a study of blood T cell repertoires in COVID-19 (TCRdb year 2020). At the level of the whole study: Samples from collaborators originated in the United States, Italy and Spain and spanned both the acute and convalescent phases of COVID-19. Nearly every sample came with metadata listing a de-identified subject ID, COVID-19 status, age in years and sex. Samples were obtained from the ongoing ImmuneRACE study (first 160 participants) and from 1,254 subjects provided by 6 global collaborators. The material from the prospective study consisted of cDNA or gDNA derived from T cells, B-cell-depleted T cells, or PBMCs. Subjects who had been exposed to COVID-19, were actively infected with it, or had recovered from it provided the deeply sampled blood TCRbeta repertoires that made up the dataset. Where available, HLA class I and class II types were taken from metadata supplied by the sample provider and were not determined by assay-based typing. The repertoires were made available in a free public database intended to serve as a resource for research on the immune response to SARS-CoV-2.

After removal of 7 bases from V and 0 bases from J, the junction retains 9 bases not matched to a gene. Taken from the germline V gene, the CDR1 and CDR2 loops are SNHLY and FYNNEI. The CDR3 has 16 amino acids, counting the end cysteine and phenylalanine. Only the CDR3 DNA stays, 48 bases, in frame from base 1. TCRbeta CDR3 regions were amplified from genomic DNA using the immunoSEQ Assay, a bias-controlled multiplex PCR. The original pipeline was this. Within the assay, amplification of reference gene primers was used to estimate how many nucleated cells each sample contained. To quantify the absolute abundance of each unique TCRbeta CDR3 rearrangement, sequence reads were collapsed and filtered. For each sample, productive Simpson clonality was calculated as the square root of Simpson's diversity index over productive rearrangements. TCRdb carries this immuneACCESS record with in-frame sequences only. Its versions omit some clonotypes, under half of them owing to an unresolved V gene in the studies checked, with the rest unexplained. V and J calls and clone size come straight from that table; D and trimming were deduced from the DNA. For this sample there are 350,000 or so clones; roughly 87% appear just once. The ten largest clones capture roughly 3.9% of the sample.

Findings and caveats that apply to the study as a whole: The amount of clinical and demographic metadata varied by source and participant and was provided uncurated.

In the case of this clone: Its antigen is not yet known. Per-base qualities were not stored, and no clone one base away is much larger.

One collaborating source in Seattle enrolled patients while the patients were actively infected and followed the patients over time throughout the course of disease. Whole blood was collected in K2EDTA tubes by collaborating institutions according to the institutions' own protocols. For TCRbeta analysis, collaborators shipped samples in one of three forms: frozen whole blood, isolated PBMCs, or DNA extracted from either of those sample types. The receptor was isolated from a woman aged 60 to 75 with COVID-19, enrolled during active disease. The rearranged segments are TRBV2 and TRBJ1-3; 7 bases in between match TRBD1. Sequencing was performed on peripheral blood. The CDR3 is CASTKDRTNSGNTIYF. The DNA sequence is as follows: TGTGCCAGCACCAAGGACAGGACAAACTCTGGAAACACCATATATTTT.